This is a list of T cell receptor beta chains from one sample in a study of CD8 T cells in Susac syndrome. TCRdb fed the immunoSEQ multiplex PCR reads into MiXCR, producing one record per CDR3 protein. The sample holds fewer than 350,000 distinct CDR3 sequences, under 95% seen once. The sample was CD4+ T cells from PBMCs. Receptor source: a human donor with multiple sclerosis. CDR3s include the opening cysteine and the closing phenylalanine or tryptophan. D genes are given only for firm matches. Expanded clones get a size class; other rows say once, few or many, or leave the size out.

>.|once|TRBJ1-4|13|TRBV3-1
CASSLHRAEKLFF
TGTGCCAGCAGCCTACACAGGGCCGAAAAACTGTTTTTT
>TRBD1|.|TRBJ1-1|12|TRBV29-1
CSVEDRDTEAFF
TGCAGCGTGGAGGACAGGGACACTGAAGCTTTCTTT
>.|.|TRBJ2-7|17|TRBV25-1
CASSGAAARVSPYEQYF
TGTGCCAGCAGTGGGGCAGCCGCAAGGGTTAGTCCCTACGAGCAGTACTTC
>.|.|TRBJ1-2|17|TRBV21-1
CASSPRKGGLVGYGYTF
TGTGCCAGCAGCCCGAGGAAAGGGGGCCTCGTTGGCTATGGCTACACCTTC
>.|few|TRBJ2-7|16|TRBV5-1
CASSLGPGGSGYEQYF
TGCGCCAGCAGCTTGGGCCCGGGGGGCTCTGGTTACGAGCAGTACTTC
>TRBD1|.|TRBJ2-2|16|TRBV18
CASSPPGTGNTGELFF
TGTGCCAGCTCACCACCGGGGACAGGGAACACCGGGGAGCTGTTTTTT
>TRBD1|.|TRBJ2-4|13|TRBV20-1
CSRPETGGNIQYF
TGCAGTCGCCCAGAGACAGGGGGAAACATTCAGTACTTC
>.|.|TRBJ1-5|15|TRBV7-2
CASSQSGSPNQPQHF
TGTGCCAGCAGCCAAAGCGGGTCTCCCAATCAGCCCCAGCATTTT
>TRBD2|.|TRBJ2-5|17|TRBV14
CASSLPRLAGLRETQYF
TGTGCCAGCAGCCTTCCTAGACTAGCGGGATTGCGAGAGACCCAGTACTTC
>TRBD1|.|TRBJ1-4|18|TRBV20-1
CSAEGWGQHKATNEKLFF
TGCAGTGCAGAGGGGTGGGGACAGCACAAAGCAACTAATGAAAAACTGTTTTTT
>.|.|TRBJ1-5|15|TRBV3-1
CASSQDGGLNQPQHF
TGTGCCAGCAGCCAAGATGGGGGCCTCAATCAGCCCCAGCATTTT
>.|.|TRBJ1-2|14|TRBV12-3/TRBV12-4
CASSRAGADYGYTF
TGTGCCAGCAGTAGGGCAGGGGCTGACTATGGCTACACCTTC
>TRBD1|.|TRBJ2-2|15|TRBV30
CAWNPRTGTTGELFF
TGTGCCTGGAACCCACGGACAGGGACCACCGGGGAGCTGTTTTTT
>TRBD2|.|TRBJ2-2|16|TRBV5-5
CASRSGNTLVTGELFF
TGTGCCAGCAGAAGCGGGAACACGTTGGTAACCGGGGAGCTGTTTTTT
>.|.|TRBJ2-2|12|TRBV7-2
CASSLERVSLFF
TGTGCCAGCAGCTTAGAAAGGGTGTCGCTGTTTTTT
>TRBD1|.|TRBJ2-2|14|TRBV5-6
CASSVDRGYGELFF
TGTGCCAGCAGCGTAGACAGGGGGTACGGGGAGCTGTTTTTT
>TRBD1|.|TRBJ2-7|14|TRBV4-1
CASSPRQGRHEQYF
TGCGCCAGCAGCCCCAGACAGGGGAGGCACGAGCAGTACTTC
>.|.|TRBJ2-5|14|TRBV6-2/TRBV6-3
CASRRDWRPETQYF
TGTGCCAGCAGGAGGGACTGGCGACCGGAGACCCAGTACTTC
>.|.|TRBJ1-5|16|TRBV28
CASRYWSSRANQPQHF
TGTGCCAGCAGATATTGGTCCTCCAGGGCCAATCAGCCCCAGCATTTT
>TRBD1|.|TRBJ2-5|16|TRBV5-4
CASSPPPGQGKETQYF
TGTGCCAGCAGCCCCCCACCGGGACAGGGGAAGGAGACCCAGTACTTC
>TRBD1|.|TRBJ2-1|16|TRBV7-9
CASSTSRDRVNNEQFF
TGTGCCAGCAGCACGTCCCGGGACAGGGTAAACAATGAGCAGTTCTTC
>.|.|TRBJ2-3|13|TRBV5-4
CASSSTLTDTQYF
TGTGCCAGCAGCTCGACCCTCACAGATACGCAGTATTTT